The 13 T cell receptor beta chains below all came from one sample that was sequenced in a study of blood T cell repertoires in COVID-19. Profiled with immunoSEQ multiplex PCR; TCRdb holds only in-frame clones, not every one. The table lists over 120,000 clones, about four fifths of them singletons. The sequenced sample consisted of PBMCs or T cells enriched from blood (not recorded which). Receptors were obtained from a middle-aged man who had recovered from COVID-19.

This sequence joins TRBV27 and TRBJ2-5; perhaps TRBD2 as D (5 bases). Looked up from germline, CDR1 is MNHEY and CDR2 is SMNVEV (reference sequence). This CDR3 region has 14 residues. Deletions cut 4 bases from V and 5 bases from J, with 14 bases between. Here the CDR3 reads CASSSPGRGETQYF. CDR3 bases: TGTGCCAGCAGTTCCCCTGGGAGAGGGGAGACCCAGTACTTC.

This clone has only one observation. The rearrangement uses TRBV5-4 and TRBJ1-2; 8 nucleotides line up with TRBD1. CDR1 is SGHNT, CDR2 YYREEE, per germline (reference sequence). V was pared by 4 bases and J by 6 bases, with 5 bases of the junction left unmatched. The CDR3 sequence is 13 residues long. CDR3 region: CASSIPGQDGYTF. CDR3 DNA sequence: TGTGCCAGCAGCATCCCGGGACAGGATGGCTACACCTTC.

The sample holds one count of this clone. The genes are TRBV19 and TRBJ2-1; perhaps TRBD1 as D (6 bases). The CDR3 runs 15 residues. The V gene lost 6 bases and the J gene lost 8 bases, with 20 bases spanning the gap. The V gene's germline CDR1 is LNHDA and CDR2 SQIVND (reference sequence). CDR3 DNA sequence: TGTGCCAGTAGCCACAGGGCCGCCCCGGTGGATGAGCAGTTCTTC. Translating it yields CASSHRAAPVDEQFF.

This chain links TRBV5-1 with TRBJ1-5, with no clear D. CDR1 and CDR2 from the germline V gene are SGHRS and YFSETQ. The V end was cut by 2 bases, the J end by 0 bases, with 9 bases between. The CDR3 totals 15 residues. CDR3 nucleotides: TGCGCCAGCAGCTTAGCGGGAGATAGCAATCAGCCCCAGCATTTT. The encoded protein is CASSLAGDSNQPQHF. The entire variable domain, with the rest obtained from reference TRBV5-1 and TRBJ1-5, is as follows: KAGVTQTPRYLIKTRGQQVTLSCSPISGHRSVSWYQQTPGQGLQFLFEYFSETQRNKGNFPGRFSGRQFSNSRSEMNVSTLELGDSALYLCASSLAGDSNQPQHFGDGTRLSIL.

J is TRBJ2-7 and V is TRBV12-5, with D possibly being TRBD1 (6 bases). The CDR3 spans 15 residues. V lost 5 bases to trimming and J lost 0 bases, with 14 bases between them. The germline V gene encodes CDR1 LGHNT and CDR2 FRNRAP. CDR3 coding DNA: TGTGCTAGTGGTATGGGACATCAGAGCTCCTACGAGCAGTACTTC. This encodes CASGMGHQSSYEQYF.

The chain has TRBV28 and TRBJ1-5; 10 bases fit TRBD1. Germline V gene sequence: CDR1 MDHEN, CDR2 SYDVKM. Trimming took 2 bases from V and 7 from J; bases not matched to a gene: 5. CDR3 length: 15 residues. The CDR3: CASSLEGQGKQPQHF. The CDR3 nucleotides read TGTGCCAGCAGTTTAGAGGGACAGGGGAAACAGCCCCAGCATTTT.

The chain recombines TRBV28 with TRBJ1-2; possibly TRBD1 for D (5 bases). V lost 1 base to trimming and J lost 1 base, with 16 bases between them. The germline CDR1 and CDR2 sequences are MDHEN and SYDVKM. This CDR3 contains 17 residues. Written as DNA, the CDR3 is TGTGCCAGCAGTTTATTACCGAGGACAAACCATAACTATGGCTACACCTTC. Translating gives CASSLLPRTNHNYGYTF.

This chain links TRBV30 with TRBJ2-7; no clear D gene. CDR1 is GTSNPN and CDR2 is SVGIG in the germline V gene (reference sequence). Deletions cut 3 bases from V and 5 bases from J, with 8 bases between. This CDR3 comprises 11 residues. The CDR3 protein is CAWRGWDEQYF. CDR3 bases: TGTGCCTGGAGGGGCTGGGACGAGCAGTACTTC.

The chain recombines TRBV5-1 with TRBJ1-4; a weak D match, TRBD1 (5 bases). CDR3 size: 15 residues. Per germline, CDR1 SGHRS and CDR2 YFSETQ. V lost 1 base to trimming and J lost 4 bases, with 11 bases between them. The CDR3 DNA sequence: TGCGCCAGCAGCTTGTTCAGGGCTGGTAATGAAAAACTGTTTTTT. It is translated as CASSLFRAGNEKLFF.

The chain joins TRBV5-4 to TRBJ1-1; no clear D. The V end was cut by 0 bases, the J end by 1 base, with 4 bases between. This CDR3 is 13 amino acids long. Germline CDR1 SGHNT, CDR2 YYREEE (reference sequence). CDR3 DNA: TGTGCCAGCAGCTTGGGAGGGAACACTGAAGCTTTCTTT. Translation gives CASSLGGNTEAFF.

The CDR3 DNA reads TGTGCCATCAGTGAGTTCAAGACGGGAGGGAGCAATCAGCCCCAGCATTTT. Its translation is CAISEFKTGGSNQPQHF. This chain connects TRBV10-3 to TRBJ1-5, with no clear D. This CDR3 has 17 residues. CDR1 and CDR2 (germline): ENHRY, SYGVKD. With 1 base removed from V and 1 base from J, the gap between germline ends came to 14 bases.

The rearrangement links TRBV19 to TRBJ2-5; a weak D match, TRBD1 (5 bases). Trimming removed 5 bases from V and 4 bases from J, with 17 bases in between. The germline gives CDR1 LNHDA, CDR2 SQIVND (reference sequence). The CDR3 consists of 15 residues. Here the CDR3 reads CASSSSQGKGETQYF. CDR3 DNA sequence: TGTGCCAGTAGTTCCTCCCAGGGAAAGGGAGAGACCCAGTACTTC.

The chain couples TRBV4-1 to TRBJ1-1; 7 positions agree with TRBD1. CDR3 length: 17 residues. Losses at the gene ends were 2 bases for V and 6 bases for J; bases not matched to a gene: 15. Per the germline V gene, CDR1 is MGHRA and CDR2 is YSYEKL. This CDR3 reads CASSQKADRQGNSEAFF. In DNA form, the CDR3 reads TGCGCCAGCAGCCAAAAAGCCGACCGACAGGGAAATTCTGAAGCTTTCTTT.